The subject of this entry is one TCR beta chain. Time point meaning: patch test 1, 2 weeks after DPC sensitization. Treatment given: therapeutic diphenylcyclopropenone sensitization with weekly scalp DPC. This specimen comes from a study of human T cells and chemical hapten exposure. TCRdb reanalysed the RACE reads using MiXCR and keeps one entry per CDR3 protein. The sample lists around 99,000 distinct CDR3 sequences; around 12% were seen once. Germline values: CDR1 LGHNA, CDR2 YNFKEQ. Deletions cut 0 bases from V and 0 bases from J, with 12 bases between. The CDR3 extends over 16 amino acids. The sample in question was whole blood, obtained in connection with sensitization to the hapten diphenylcyclopropenone (DPC). The clonotype comes from a woman in her 40s with alopecia areata. Some clones in this sample may be carry-over from other donors' samples. The chain employs TRBV4-2 and TRBJ2-7; TRBD1 or TRBD2 may be the D gene (5 bases each). The CDR3 DNA reads TGTGCCAGCAGCCAAGAGGGGACGCGGAGCTCCTACGAGCAGTACTTC. The encoded protein is CASSQEGTRSSYEQYF.